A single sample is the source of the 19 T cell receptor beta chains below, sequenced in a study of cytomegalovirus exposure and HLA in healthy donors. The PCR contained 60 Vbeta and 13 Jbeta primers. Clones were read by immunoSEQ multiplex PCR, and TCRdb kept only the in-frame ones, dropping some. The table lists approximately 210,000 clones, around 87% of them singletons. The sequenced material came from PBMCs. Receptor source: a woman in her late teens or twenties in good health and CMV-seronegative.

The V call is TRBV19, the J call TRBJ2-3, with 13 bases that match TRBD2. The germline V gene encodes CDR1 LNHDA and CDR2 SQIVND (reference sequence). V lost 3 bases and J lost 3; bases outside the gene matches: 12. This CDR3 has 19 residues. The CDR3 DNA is TGTGCCAGTAGTATCAAAGGACTAGCGGGAGAAGATTGGACAGATACGCAGTATTTT. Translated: CASSIKGLAGEDWTDTQYF.

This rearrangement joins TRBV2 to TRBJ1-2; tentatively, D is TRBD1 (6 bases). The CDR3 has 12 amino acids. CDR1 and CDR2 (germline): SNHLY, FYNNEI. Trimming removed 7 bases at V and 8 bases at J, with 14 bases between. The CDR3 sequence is CASNIGQMGYTF. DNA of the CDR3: TGTGCCAGCAACATCGGACAGATGGGCTACACCTTC.

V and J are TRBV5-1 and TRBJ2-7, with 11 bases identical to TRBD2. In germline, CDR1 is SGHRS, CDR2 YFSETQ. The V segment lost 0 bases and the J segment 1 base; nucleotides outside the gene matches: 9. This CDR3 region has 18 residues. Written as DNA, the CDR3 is TGCGCCAGCAGCTTGGGCCCCCCGACTAGCGGGACATCCTACGAGCAGTACTTC. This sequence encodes CASSLGPPTSGTSYEQYF.

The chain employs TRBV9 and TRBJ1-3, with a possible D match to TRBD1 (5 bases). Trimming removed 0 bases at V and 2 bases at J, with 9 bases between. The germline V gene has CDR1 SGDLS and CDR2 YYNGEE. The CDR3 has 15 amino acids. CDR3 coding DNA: TGTGCCAGCAGCGTAGCTGGGGGGGCTGGAAACACCATATATTTT. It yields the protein CASSVAGGAGNTIYF. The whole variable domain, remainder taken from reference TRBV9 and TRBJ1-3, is DSGVTQTPKHLITATGQRVTLRCSPRSGDLSVYWYQQSLDQGLQFLIQYYNGEERAKGNILERFSAQQFPDLHSELNLSSLELGDSALYFCASSVAGGAGNTIYFGEGSWLTVV.

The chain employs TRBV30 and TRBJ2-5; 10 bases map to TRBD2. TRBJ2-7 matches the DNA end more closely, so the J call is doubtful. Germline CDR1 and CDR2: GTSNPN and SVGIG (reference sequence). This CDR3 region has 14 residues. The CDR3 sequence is CAWSAGLAIDEQYF. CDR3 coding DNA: TGTGCCTGGAGTGCGGGACTAGCGATAGACGAGCAGTACTTC.

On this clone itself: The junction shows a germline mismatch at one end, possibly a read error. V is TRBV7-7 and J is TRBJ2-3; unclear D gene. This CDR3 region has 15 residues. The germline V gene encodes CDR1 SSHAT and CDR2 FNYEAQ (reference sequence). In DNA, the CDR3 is TGTGCTAGCAGCCCCTTAGTAGAAAGCACAGATACGCAGTATTTT. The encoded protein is CASSPLVESTDTQYF.

The CDR3 DNA is TGTGCCGCAAAGGACACCCTAAACACTGAAGCTTTCTTT. Encoded protein: CAAKDTLNTEAFF. The chain links TRBV5-8 to TRBJ1-1, with D tentatively TRBD1 (5 bases). The CDR3 is made up of 13 amino acids. Germline V gene sequence: CDR1 SGHTS, CDR2 YDEGEE. The V gene lost 10 bases and the J gene lost 2 bases, with 15 bases spanning the gap.

The CDR3 loop is CASSIRLAGSADTQYF. CDR3 DNA sequence: TGTGCCAGCAGCATTCGACTAGCGGGTAGTGCAGATACGCAGTATTTT. V and J are TRBV5-4 and TRBJ2-3; TRBD2 matches at 10 bases. CDR3 length: 16 residues. CDR1 is SGHNT and CDR2 is YYREEE in the germline V gene (reference sequence). J gave up 4 bases and V 4 bases, and 9 bases lay outside the gene matches.

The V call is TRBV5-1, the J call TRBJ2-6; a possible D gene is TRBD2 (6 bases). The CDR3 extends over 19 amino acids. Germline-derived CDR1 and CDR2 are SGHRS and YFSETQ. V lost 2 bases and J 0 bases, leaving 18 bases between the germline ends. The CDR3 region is CASSLRGKSLHSGANVLTF. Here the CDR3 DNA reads TGCGCCAGCAGCTTACGGGGGAAAAGCCTACACTCTGGGGCCAACGTCCTGACTTTC. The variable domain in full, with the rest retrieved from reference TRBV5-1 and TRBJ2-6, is KAGVTQTPRYLIKTRGQQVTLSCSPISGHRSVSWYQQTPGQGLQFLFEYFSETQRNKGNFPGRFSGRQFSNSRSEMNVSTLELGDSALYLCASSLRGKSLHSGANVLTFGAGSRLTVL.

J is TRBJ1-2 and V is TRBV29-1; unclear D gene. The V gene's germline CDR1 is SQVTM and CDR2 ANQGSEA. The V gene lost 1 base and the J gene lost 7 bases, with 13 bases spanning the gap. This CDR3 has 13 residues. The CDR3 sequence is CSVEVNSGLGYTF. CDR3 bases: TGCAGCGTTGAAGTAAATTCAGGACTTGGCTACACCTTC.

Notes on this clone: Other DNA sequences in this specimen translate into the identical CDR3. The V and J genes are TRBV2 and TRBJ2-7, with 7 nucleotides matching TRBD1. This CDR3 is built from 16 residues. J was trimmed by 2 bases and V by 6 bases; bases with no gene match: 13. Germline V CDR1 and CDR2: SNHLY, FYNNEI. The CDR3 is CASRAPQGQGAYEQYF. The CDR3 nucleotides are TGTGCCAGCAGAGCCCCCCAGGGGCAGGGGGCCTACGAGCAGTACTTC.

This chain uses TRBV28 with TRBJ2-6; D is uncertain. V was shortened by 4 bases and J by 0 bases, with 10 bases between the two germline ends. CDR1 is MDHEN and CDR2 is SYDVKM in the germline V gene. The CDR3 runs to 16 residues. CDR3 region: CASSSSVISGANVLTF. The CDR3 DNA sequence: TGTGCCAGCAGTTCCTCGGTAATCTCTGGGGCCAACGTCCTGACTTTC. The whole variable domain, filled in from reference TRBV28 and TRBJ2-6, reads DVKVTQSSRYLVKRTGEKVFLECVQDMDHENMFWYRQDPGLGLRLIYFSYDVKMKEKGDIPEGYSVSREKKERFSLILESASTNQTSMYLCASSSSVISGANVLTFGAGSRLTVL.

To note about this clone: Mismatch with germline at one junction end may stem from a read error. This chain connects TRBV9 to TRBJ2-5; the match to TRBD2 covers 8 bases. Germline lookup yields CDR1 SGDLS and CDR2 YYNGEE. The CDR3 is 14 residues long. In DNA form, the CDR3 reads TGTGCCAGCAGCCCCCACAGCGGGGGAGAGAGCCAGTACTTC. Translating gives CASSPHSGGESQYF.

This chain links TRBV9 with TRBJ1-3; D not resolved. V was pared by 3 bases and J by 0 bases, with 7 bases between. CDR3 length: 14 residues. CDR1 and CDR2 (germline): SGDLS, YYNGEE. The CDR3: CASSGQVSGNTIYF. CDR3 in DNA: TGTGCCAGCAGCGGTCAGGTCTCTGGAAACACCATATATTTT.

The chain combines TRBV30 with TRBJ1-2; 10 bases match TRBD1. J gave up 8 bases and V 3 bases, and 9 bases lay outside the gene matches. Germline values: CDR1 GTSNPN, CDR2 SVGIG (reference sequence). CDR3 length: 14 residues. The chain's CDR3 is CAWRGDRGTGGYTF. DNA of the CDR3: TGTGCCTGGAGAGGGGACAGGGGAACGGGCGGCTACACCTTC. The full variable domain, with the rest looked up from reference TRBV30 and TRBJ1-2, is SQTIHQWPATLVQPVGSPLSLECTVEGTSNPNLYWYRQAAGRGLQLLFYSVGIGQISSEVPQNLSASRPQDRQFILSSKKLLLSDSGFYLCAWRGDRGTGGYTFGSGTRLTVV.

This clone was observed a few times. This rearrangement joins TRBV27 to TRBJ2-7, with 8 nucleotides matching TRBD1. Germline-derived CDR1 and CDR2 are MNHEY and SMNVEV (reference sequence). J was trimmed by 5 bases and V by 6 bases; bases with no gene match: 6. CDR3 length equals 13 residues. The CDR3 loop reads CASRSDRVNEQYF. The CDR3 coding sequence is TGTGCCAGCAGATCGGACAGGGTCAACGAGCAGTACTTC.

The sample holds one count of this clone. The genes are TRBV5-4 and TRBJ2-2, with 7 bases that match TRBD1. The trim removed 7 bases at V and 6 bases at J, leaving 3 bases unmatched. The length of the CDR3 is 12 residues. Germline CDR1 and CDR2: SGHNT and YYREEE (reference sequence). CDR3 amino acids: CASGTGAGELFF. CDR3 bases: TGTGCCAGCGGCACAGGGGCCGGGGAGCTGTTTTTT.

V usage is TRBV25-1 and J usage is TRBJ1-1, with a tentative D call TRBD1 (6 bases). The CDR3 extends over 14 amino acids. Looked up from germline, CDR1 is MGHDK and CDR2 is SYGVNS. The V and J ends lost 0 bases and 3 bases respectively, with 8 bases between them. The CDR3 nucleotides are TGTGCCAGCAGTGAATATCGGACAGACACTGAAGCTTTCTTT. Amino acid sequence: CASSEYRTDTEAFF.

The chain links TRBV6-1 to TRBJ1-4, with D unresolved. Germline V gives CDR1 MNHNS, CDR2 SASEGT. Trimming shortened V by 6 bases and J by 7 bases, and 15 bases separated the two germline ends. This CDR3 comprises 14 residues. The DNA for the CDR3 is TGTGCCAGCAGCGTAGCGGACGCCATTGAAAAACTGTTTTTT. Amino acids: CASSVADAIEKLFF.